This TCR beta chain comes out of a study of regulatory T cells in long-lasting Graves disease. General study results and limits: Persistent disease preferred TRBV28, TRBJ1-2 and TRBJ2-5. Newly diagnosed Graves' patients had higher TCR diversity than persistent ones.

This clonotype was picked up many times. Its antigen is not known. Time point reported: newly diagnosed GD, antithyroid drugs for less than 3 months. The authors made the TCR library using RNA they extracted from PBMCs. From germline, CDR1 is MNHNS and CDR2 SASEGT. CDR3 length equals 15 residues. V lost 6 bases and J lost 7; bases outside the gene matches: 7. Combining iRepertoire HTBI primers with Arm-PCR of CDR3 regions, the authors built TCR beta libraries. TCRdb re-called the multiplex PCR reads with MiXCR, one entry per CDR3 protein. The table records 200,000 to 250,000 distinct CDR3 sequences, around 19% of them present only once. The same sample was also studied in work on T cells in Graves' hyperthyroidism and ophthalmopathy. From that second work: Hyperthyroidism was newly diagnosed in patients aged 18 to 65 (duration under 2 months).

The chain is built from TRBV6-1 and TRBJ1-6, with 9 bases matching TRBD1. Sequencing used peripheral blood mononuclear cells (PBMCs), obtained at new diagnosis, from a patient treated with antithyroid drugs. The TCR originated in a woman under 40 with Graves disease. The CDR3 sequence is CASRARQGENSPLHF. The CDR3 bases are TGTGCCAGCAGAGCCCGACAGGGGGAGAATTCACCCCTCCACTTT.